This T cell receptor (beta chain) originates from a study of cytomegalovirus exposure and HLA in healthy donors (dated by TCRdb to 2017 to 2019). The study in broad terms: An earlier analysis of roughly 570 of the donors reported 276 Gb of sequence data and 90 million to 120 million unique TCR beta sequences obtained from roughly 180 million T cells. In the later analysis, no new phenotypic data were used to find candidate immune exposures; instead, reliance was placed on TCR beta sequences and their occurrence across donors. The study profiled the T cell repertoires of some 610 subjects by immunosequencing and related them to cytomegalovirus serostatus. To predict cytomegalovirus infection status, the study combined high-throughput TCR immunosequencing, statistical association of individual TCRs with disease status, and machine learning. About 5 DR-DQ haplotypes were handled as single units for association and clustering, since linkage in the cohort was strong. Along with the roughly 670-subject first cohort, a separate validation cohort of over 90 different subjects was used. Class I and class II HLA loci were covered by the typing at four-digit resolution. Donor age, sex, ethnicity and CMV serostatus were compiled together with the repertoire data. Roughly 300 gigabases of sequencing data and approximately 85 million unique TCR sequences were included in an early release covering about 600 HLA-typed donors. Every repertoire in the discovery cohort had been generated on one and the same sequencing platform. In a later analysis, previously published TCR beta repertoires from 666 donors were re-analyzed and high-resolution HLA genotyping was added so that TCR occurrence patterns could be studied. The genetic ancestry cluster associated with self-reported Caucasian donors included over 65% of the roughly 410 genotyped donors. Typing coverage varied by locus: about 629-640 donors for A, B, C, DRB1 and DQB1; about 520 for DQA1; about 570 for DPA1; about 450 for DPB1. The study was designed to test whether signatures of past pathogen exposure could be identified by cataloging public T cell receptors. Across some 400 genotyped donors of the cohort, an average of approximately 200,000 unique TCR beta nucleotide sequences per donor were sequenced, and about a sixth of those sequences were non-productive. Genome-wide SNP genotypes for about three fifths of the 666 donors were used in a later genetic analysis, which treated that subset as a discovery cohort. In an earlier analysis of a few hundred of the donors, high-throughput TCR beta sequencing was used to judge whether each TCR beta V gene segment behaved as functional or pseudogenic. Results the study describes overall, beyond this receptor: A later analysis associated 15,000 or so TCR beta sequences with specific HLA alleles at a false discovery rate of 0.05. The classifier was reported to diagnose cytomegalovirus status with high specificity and sensitivity in both the original cohort and the validation cohort. Some IMGT-functional V segments, including TRBV6-2 and TRBV6-3, could not be told apart with the 87-base-pair reads, so those segments were excluded. A further reported finding was that TCR beta sequences accurately predicted the HLA-A and HLA-B alleles for most subjects in the first cohort. Assigning TCR associations to individual alleles was difficult when HLA alleles, especially DR and DQ, strongly co-occurred. In an earlier analysis of approximately 590 of the donors, most TCR beta V segments appeared in productive rearrangements about 90% or about 30% of the time, broadly matching IMGT annotations. Immune exposure information for the cohort was limited to CMV serostatus. It was suggested by the authors that the approach could potentially be generalized to other disease states and immunological phenotypes. According to a later analysis, TCR association rates differed among HLA loci, with DRB1 alleles showing the most associated TCRs and HLA-C alleles showing the fewest. The study gave a list of under 200 TCR beta chains associated with cytomegalovirus. In this cohort, only TCR beta chains were sequenced, and detectable features were limited by the absence of alpha or paired-chain data. In a later analysis, several top co-occurrence clusters were reported to appear linked to parvovirus B19, influenza, CMV and Epstein-Barr virus. An association between a missense DCLRE1C variant and V-gene and J-gene trimming of TCR beta chains was found in a later genetic analysis and replicated in an independent cohort. Presence/absence analyses assumed roughly uniform sequencing depth across donors, an assumption that may not hold. Because counts were too low, seventeen rarely observed V segments, including chromosome 9 orphons, were excluded from the earlier analysis of 587 of the donors. In a later genetic analysis, fewer N-insertions in productive TCRs were reported among donors in an Asian-associated ancestry cluster than the approximately 710-donor mean. A later analysis found that HLA-associated TCR beta chains were more clonally expanded and had lower generation probabilities than equally common non-associated chains. A few of the identified cytomegalovirus-associated TCR beta chains were confirmed in vitro to be specific for cytomegalovirus antigens. Most TCR sequences were seen in very few donors, while some public TCRs were found in many individuals. Because some donors lacked HLA typing at each locus, the association tests relied only on the typed subset. A later analysis found that most CMV-associated TCR beta chains appeared HLA-restricted, with HLA associations seemingly driven largely by CMV exposure. The sequencing pipeline was judged likely to have produced a cluster of highly shared sequence variants as a technical artifact. Correlated functional status among segregating V segments might be attributable to linkage disequilibrium, but an unknown experimental factor could not be ruled out.

Between the V and J ends, shortened by 2 bases and 9 bases respectively, the junction contains 17 bases. CDR1 KGHSH and CDR2 LQKENI were looked up in the germline V gene. The CDR3 contains 15 residues, cysteine and phenylalanine counted. Just the 45-base CDR3 DNA is kept, in frame starting at base 1. The cohort was made up of around 720 healthy bone marrow donors. At the time of sampling, all cohort members were nominally healthy, though unrecorded immune exposures were likely present. The donor was CMV seropositive and was included in the group of 250 to 300 seropositive cohort members. A peripheral blood sample was provided by each donor, and peripheral blood mononuclear cells were used for TCR beta sequencing. Genomic DNA extraction from the blood cell samples was performed with the Qiagen DNeasy Blood Extraction Kit. Libraries were made using the immunoSEQ multiplex PCR assay. For the multiplex PCR, a mixture combining 60 forward primers for TCR Vbeta segments and 13 reverse primers for TCR Jbeta segments was used. A multiplex PCR assay on genomic DNA amplified the CDR3 region of rearranged TCR beta genes. The amplified TCR beta libraries were sequenced on the Illumina HiSeq System as 87-base-pair reads. Regarding the original processing steps: A later analysis tallied tens of millions of unique TCR beta chains across the 666 repertoires, and about 12 million of those chains were shared by two or more donors. Raw reads were error-corrected and collapsed into unique sequences with a nearest-neighbor algorithm that merged closely related sequences to remove PCR and sequencing errors. V, D and J gene segments were assigned by aligning CDR3 sequences to IMGT reference sequences. For a sequence to be retained, at least a six-nucleotide match to both a V gene segment and a J gene segment was required. Rearrangements were classified as productive when the CDR3 lacked stop codons and remained in frame with V and J, and all other rearrangements were classified as non-productive. Following IMGT convention, CDR3 was defined as the stretch from the second conserved V-encoded cysteine up to the conserved J-encoded phenylalanine. In an earlier analysis of just under 600 of the donors, sequences lacking an unambiguous match to a single V gene segment were excluded. An earlier analysis of 587 of the donors called V segments functional above 56.7% productive rearrangements and segregating when the between-donor standard deviation exceeded 5%. To diagnose cytomegalovirus status from the catalog of TCR beta chain sequences, a statistical classification framework was built. In a later analysis, TCR nucleotide sequences were compared against IMGT/GENE-DB human TR gene sequences so that V and J genes could be assigned. A later analysis assigned CDR3 sequences and most-parsimonious VDJ recombination scenarios with the TCRdist pipeline. In a later analysis, each TCR beta chain was defined by its CDR3 amino acid sequence together with its V-gene family, and reads lacking a unique V-gene family were excluded. In a later analysis, 450 to 600 highly shared, low-generation-probability nucleotide sequences were removed to address suspected cross-contamination and a sequencing artifact. A later analysis calculated a clonal expansion index for each public chain from normalized within-repertoire ranks of inferred template counts. Generation probabilities in a later analysis came from a VDJ recombination model fitted to out-of-frame rearrangements, and those results were checked against IGoR. A later analysis scored TCR-TCR, TCR-HLA and TCR-CMV co-occurrence with hypergeometric tests, applying a repertoire-size bias correction to TCR pairs. To estimate false discovery rates, a later analysis permuted the HLA or CMV assignments 20 times. In a later analysis, co-occurring TCRs were grouped with DBSCAN, and TCRdist sequence similarity was added when clustering was performed within HLA-allele-positive subsets. Co-occurrence clustering excluded repertoires with fewer than 30,000 or more than 120,000 public chains, plus five with anomalous nucleotide sharing. TCRdb stores this immuneACCESS table with in-frame sequences only. Part of the clones is absent; in the studies checked, under half of the shortfall reflects unresolved V genes, and no reason is known for the rest. That table supplies the V and J calls and clone size; D and trimming were determined from the DNA. The sample table holds around 150,000 clones, of which roughly 80% were seen once. Approximately 7% of the sample rests with the top ten.

Comment on this clone: This receptor's antigen is unknown. Nothing much larger sits one base from this clone, and base qualities are not available.

This receptor was identified in a woman in her 30s in good health and CMV-seropositive. Recombination connected TRBV18 to TRBJ2-1, with TRBD2 perhaps the D gene, on 6 matching bases. Sequenced input: PBMCs. At the DNA level, the sequence is TGTGCCAGCTCACCATCTCCCCACGGGGGACGTGAGCAGTTCTTC. Translated, it reads CASSPSPHGGREQFF.